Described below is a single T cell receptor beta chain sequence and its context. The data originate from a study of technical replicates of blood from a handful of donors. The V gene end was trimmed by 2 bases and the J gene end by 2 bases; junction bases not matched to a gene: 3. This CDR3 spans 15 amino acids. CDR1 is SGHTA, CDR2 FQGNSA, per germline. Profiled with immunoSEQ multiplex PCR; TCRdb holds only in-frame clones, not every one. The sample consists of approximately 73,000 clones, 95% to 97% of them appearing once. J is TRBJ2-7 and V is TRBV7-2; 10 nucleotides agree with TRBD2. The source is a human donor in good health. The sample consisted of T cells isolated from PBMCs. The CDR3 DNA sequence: TGTGCCAGCAGCTTAAGCGGGAGGGCCCCCTACGAGCAGTACTTC. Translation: CASSLSGRAPYEQYF.